A selection of T cell receptor beta chains follows, all from one sample in a study of CD8 T cells in ankylosing spondylitis. TCRdb re-derived calls from the 5' RACE reads in MiXCR, one entry per CDR3 protein. Of 200,000 to 250,000 distinct CDR3 sequences detected, less than 9.5% appear once; the ten largest clones hold 4.5% to 5%. What was sequenced was blood, either unsorted or a sorted T cell fraction (not recorded which). All receptors derive from a female donor with ankylosing spondylitis or in good health (not recorded which). Each CDR3 is given with its conserved first and last residue. The listing skips clone size in some rows; elsewhere it reads once, few, many or a size class.

j_gene	v_gene	abundance	CDR3aa
TRBJ2-1	TRBV20-1	many	CSAPTSGSMDEQFF
TRBJ2-1	TRBV28	-	CTSSLWGRESNEQFF
TRBJ2-1	TRBV29-1	many	CSATLVAGGEQFF
TRBJ2-7	TRBV7-6	many	CASSQAVSYEQYF
TRBJ2-1	TRBV20-1	many	CSAREGGGSYNEQFF
TRBJ2-7	TRBV28	few	CASSFKPYSSYEQYF
TRBJ2-7	TRBV6-2/TRBV6-3	-	CASSYEGGPYEQYF
TRBJ1-1	TRBV20-1	many	CSASWGAEAEAFF
TRBJ2-1	TRBV11-3	-	CASSLVFGGVYNEQFF
TRBJ2-1	TRBV10-3	few	CATGWDGGDEQFF